These T cell receptor beta chains were read from a single sample in a study of T cells in localized non-small cell lung cancer. The assay was immunoSEQ multiplex PCR, and TCRdb's table has in-frame clones only and misses some. The table lists more than 30,000 clones, approximately 86% of them singletons. The starting material was peripheral blood mononuclear cells, obtained before any cancer treatment. The receptor set was obtained from a man between 35 and 75 years old with stage III lung adenocarcinoma. The CDR3 runs from the conserved cysteine through the conserved F or W. The order of the fields is J gene, clone size, D gene, V gene, CDR3 protein, CDR3 DNA. D genes are given only for firm matches. The size entry is marked missing in some rows and otherwise reads once, few, many or a size class.

j_call: TRBJ1-4
clone_size: -
d_call: TRBD1
v_call: TRBV7-9
cdr3_aa: CASSLLGQGLTTEKLFF
cdr3_nt: TGTGCCAGCAGCTTACTGGGACAGGGGTTAACTACTGAAAAACTGTTTTTT

j_call: TRBJ1-1
clone_size: -
d_call: -
v_call: TRBV28
cdr3_aa: CASSLGGVSSGTEAFF
cdr3_nt: TGTGCCAGCAGTTTAGGGGGTGTCAGCTCTGGTACTGAAGCTTTCTTT

j_call: TRBJ2-5
clone_size: -
d_call: -
v_call: TRBV28
cdr3_aa: CASHGVHETQYF
cdr3_nt: TGTGCCTCCCACGGAGTTCACGAGACCCAGTACTTC

j_call: TRBJ1-1
clone_size: -
d_call: -
v_call: TRBV19
cdr3_aa: CASSPFGFEAFF
cdr3_nt: TGTGCCAGTAGTCCCTTTGGATTTGAAGCTTTCTTT

j_call: TRBJ2-3
clone_size: -
d_call: TRBD2
v_call: TRBV27
cdr3_aa: CASRPGLAGGGGTDTQYF
cdr3_nt: TGTGCCAGCAGGCCTGGACTAGCGGGGGGGGGCGGCACAGATACGCAGTATTTT

j_call: TRBJ1-3
clone_size: once
d_call: -
v_call: TRBV28
cdr3_aa: CASSLGQNTIYF
cdr3_nt: TGTGCCAGCAGTTTAGGACAAAACACCATATATTTT

j_call: TRBJ1-5
clone_size: -
d_call: TRBD1
v_call: TRBV7-9
cdr3_aa: CASSVQGSNQPQHF
cdr3_nt: TGTGCCAGCAGCGTACAGGGGAGCAATCAGCCCCAGCATTTT

j_call: TRBJ1-2
clone_size: -
d_call: -
v_call: TRBV19
cdr3_aa: CASSMSQGAHGYTF
cdr3_nt: TGTGCCAGTAGTATGTCGCAGGGAGCCCATGGCTACACCTTC

j_call: TRBJ2-2
clone_size: -
d_call: -
v_call: TRBV7-2
cdr3_aa: CASSPRARGGNTGELFF
cdr3_nt: TGTGCCAGCAGCCCCCGGGCTAGAGGGGGGAACACCGGGGAGCTGTTTTTT

j_call: TRBJ2-1
clone_size: -
d_call: -
v_call: TRBV7-3
cdr3_aa: CASSLGRYPSNEQFF
cdr3_nt: TGTGCCAGCAGCTTGGGTAGGTACCCAAGCAATGAGCAGTTCTTC

j_call: TRBJ2-5
clone_size: -
d_call: -
v_call: TRBV7-2
cdr3_aa: CASSLESQTQYF
cdr3_nt: TGTGCCAGCAGCTTAGAGTCCCAGACCCAGTACTTC

j_call: TRBJ2-7
clone_size: once
d_call: TRBD1
v_call: TRBV10-3
cdr3_aa: CAISGTGPTYEQYF
cdr3_nt: TGTGCCATCAGCGGGACAGGGCCAACCTACGAGCAGTACTTC

j_call: TRBJ2-5
clone_size: -
d_call: -
v_call: TRBV19
cdr3_aa: CASTLSGGTQYF
cdr3_nt: TGTGCCAGTACCTTATCTGGAGGGACCCAGTACTTC

j_call: TRBJ1-2
clone_size: -
d_call: -
v_call: TRBV7-9
cdr3_aa: CASSLGANYGYTF
cdr3_nt: TGTGCCAGCAGCTTGGGAGCTAACTATGGCTACACCTTC

j_call: TRBJ1-2
clone_size: -
d_call: -
v_call: TRBV5-5
cdr3_aa: CASSSGPELGGYGYTF
cdr3_nt: TGTGCCAGCAGCTCAGGACCCGAACTGGGTGGTTATGGCTACACCTTC

j_call: TRBJ2-2
clone_size: -
d_call: -
v_call: TRBV18
cdr3_aa: CASSPVAGELFF
cdr3_nt: TGTGCCAGCTCACCGGTCGCCGGGGAGCTGTTTTTT

j_call: TRBJ2-7
clone_size: -
d_call: -
v_call: TRBV10-2
cdr3_aa: CASQGPQPGDPYEQYF
cdr3_nt: TGCGCCTCTCAGGGGCCTCAACCGGGCGATCCCTACGAGCAGTACTTC

j_call: TRBJ2-6
clone_size: -
d_call: -
v_call: TRBV7-3
cdr3_aa: CASSLSSGAGANVLTF
cdr3_nt: TGTGCCAGCAGCTTATCCTCAGGGGCTGGGGCCAACGTCCTGACTTTC

j_call: TRBJ1-2
clone_size: -
d_call: TRBD1
v_call: TRBV11-3
cdr3_aa: CASRRTGAYGYTF
cdr3_nt: TGTGCCAGCAGAAGGACAGGAGCATATGGCTACACCTTC

j_call: TRBJ1-4
clone_size: -
d_call: -
v_call: TRBV30
cdr3_aa: CAWSGNEKLFF
cdr3_nt: TGTGCCTGGAGTGGAAATGAAAAACTGTTTTTT

j_call: TRBJ2-3
clone_size: once
d_call: TRBD2
v_call: TRBV5-4
cdr3_aa: CASSLSPSGGTDTQYF
cdr3_nt: TGTGCCAGCAGCTTGTCCCCTAGCGGGGGAACAGATACGCAGTATTTT

j_call: TRBJ2-7
clone_size: -
d_call: -
v_call: TRBV7-3
cdr3_aa: CASSLLGRQTGKGNEQYF
cdr3_nt: TGTGCCAGCAGCCTACTTGGACGACAGACAGGAAAGGGGAACGAGCAGTACTTC

j_call: TRBJ2-3
clone_size: once
d_call: TRBD1
v_call: TRBV5-1
cdr3_aa: CASSPDRVAQYF
cdr3_nt: TGCGCCAGCAGCCCCGACAGGGTTGCGCAGTATTTT

j_call: TRBJ1-5
clone_size: once
d_call: -
v_call: TRBV5-1
cdr3_aa: CASSEDSSFRPQHF
cdr3_nt: TGCGCCAGCAGCGAGGACAGTTCTTTCCGGCCCCAGCATTTT

j_call: TRBJ1-3
clone_size: -
d_call: TRBD1
v_call: TRBV5-1
cdr3_aa: CASSLETGANTIYF
cdr3_nt: TGCGCCAGCAGCTTGGAGACAGGGGCAAACACCATATATTTT

j_call: TRBJ2-7
clone_size: -
d_call: -
v_call: TRBV5-1
cdr3_aa: CASSLGVSYEQYF
cdr3_nt: TGCGCCAGCAGCTTGGGAGTGTCCTACGAGCAGTACTTC

j_call: TRBJ1-6
clone_size: once
d_call: TRBD1
v_call: TRBV6-1
cdr3_aa: CASSEDRGYSPLHF
cdr3_nt: TGTGCCAGCAGTGAAGACAGGGGGTATTCACCCCTCCACTTT

j_call: TRBJ1-1
clone_size: -
d_call: -
v_call: TRBV18
cdr3_aa: CASSPPTQGFRSAEAFF
cdr3_nt: TGTGCCAGCTCACCACCGACACAGGGTTTTCGGTCCGCTGAAGCTTTCTTT

j_call: TRBJ2-7
clone_size: -
d_call: TRBD1
v_call: TRBV6-6
cdr3_aa: CASSRDSEFYEQYF
cdr3_nt: TGTGCCAGCAGCCGGGACAGCGAATTCTACGAGCAGTACTTC

j_call: TRBJ2-7
clone_size: -
d_call: -
v_call: TRBV10-3
cdr3_aa: CAISVRGFLADSSYEQYF
cdr3_nt: TGTGCCATCAGTGTAAGGGGGTTTTTAGCGGATAGCTCCTACGAGCAGTACTTC

j_call: TRBJ2-1
clone_size: -
d_call: -
v_call: TRBV6-5
cdr3_aa: CASSGSSRHNEQFF
cdr3_nt: TGTGCCAGCAGTGGAAGTAGTCGCCACAATGAGCAGTTCTTC

j_call: TRBJ2-3
clone_size: -
d_call: TRBD2
v_call: TRBV5-1
cdr3_aa: CASSLGLAGSTDTQYF
cdr3_nt: TGCGCCAGCAGCTTGGGACTAGCGGGTAGCACAGATACGCAGTATTTT

j_call: TRBJ2-3
clone_size: once
d_call: -
v_call: TRBV5-5
cdr3_aa: CASSLEVVTKGQYF
cdr3_nt: TGTGCCAGCAGCTTAGAGGTGGTCACCAAGGGGCAGTATTTT

j_call: TRBJ1-3
clone_size: -
d_call: -
v_call: TRBV18
cdr3_aa: CASSAAGQLISSGNTIYF
cdr3_nt: TGTGCCAGCTCAGCCGCGGGGCAGCTAATCTCTTCTGGAAACACCATATATTTT

j_call: TRBJ2-1
clone_size: -
d_call: -
v_call: TRBV4-3
cdr3_aa: CASSQELDTYNEQFF
cdr3_nt: TGCGCCAGCAGCCAAGAATTGGATACCTACAATGAGCAGTTCTTC

j_call: TRBJ1-1
clone_size: -
d_call: -
v_call: TRBV11-2
cdr3_aa: CASSTRTLEAFF
cdr3_nt: TGTGCCAGCAGTACCCGGACACTAGAGGCTTTCTTT

j_call: TRBJ2-6
clone_size: -
d_call: TRBD2
v_call: TRBV30
cdr3_aa: CAWSVWRGADPSGANVLTF
cdr3_nt: TGTGCCTGGAGTGTATGGCGGGGGGCGGACCCCTCTGGGGCCAACGTCCTGACTTTC

j_call: TRBJ1-5
clone_size: -
d_call: -
v_call: TRBV27
cdr3_aa: CASSLSGGTNQPQHF
cdr3_nt: TGTGCCAGCAGTCTCTCCGGGGGTACCAATCAGCCCCAGCATTTT

j_call: TRBJ2-7
clone_size: once
d_call: -
v_call: TRBV15
cdr3_aa: CATSREIGVPREQYF
cdr3_nt: TGTGCCACCAGCAGAGAAATCGGGGTTCCTCGCGAGCAGTACTTC

j_call: TRBJ2-7
clone_size: -
d_call: -
v_call: TRBV5-4
cdr3_aa: CASSLAAAGISYEQYF
cdr3_nt: TGTGCCAGCAGCTTGGCCGCTGCAGGGATCTCCTACGAGCAGTACTTC

j_call: TRBJ2-7
clone_size: few
d_call: -
v_call: TRBV9
cdr3_aa: CASSAHASDNYEQYF
cdr3_nt: TGTGCCAGCAGCGCGCACGCCAGCGACAACTACGAGCAGTACTTC

j_call: TRBJ1-1
clone_size: -
d_call: -
v_call: TRBV5-8
cdr3_aa: CASSLLKSASF
cdr3_nt: TGTGCCAGCAGCTTGCTTAAATCTGCGTCATTT

j_call: TRBJ2-7
clone_size: -
d_call: -
v_call: TRBV15
cdr3_aa: CATSVPNRAEQYF
cdr3_nt: TGTGCCACCAGCGTTCCTAACAGGGCCGAGCAGTACTTC

j_call: TRBJ2-7
clone_size: few
d_call: TRBD1
v_call: TRBV7-6
cdr3_aa: CASSLATGQGFYEQYF
cdr3_nt: TGTGCCAGCAGCTTAGCGACAGGACAGGGGTTTTACGAGCAGTACTTC

j_call: TRBJ2-1
clone_size: -
d_call: -
v_call: TRBV29-1
cdr3_aa: CSAEDGRSYNEQFF
cdr3_nt: TGCAGCGCTGAGGACGGTCGCTCCTACAATGAGCAGTTCTTC

j_call: TRBJ1-1
clone_size: -
d_call: -
v_call: TRBV20-1
cdr3_aa: CSAEGGSEAFF
cdr3_nt: TGCAGTGCCGAGGGTGGTTCTGAAGCTTTCTTT

j_call: TRBJ1-1
clone_size: few
d_call: -
v_call: TRBV7-9
cdr3_aa: CASSFARGMDTEAFF
cdr3_nt: TGTGCCAGCAGCTTTGCTCGGGGTATGGACACTGAAGCTTTCTTT

j_call: TRBJ2-7
clone_size: -
d_call: -
v_call: TRBV6-5
cdr3_aa: CASSRVSDPYEQYF
cdr3_nt: TGTGCCAGCAGTAGGGTGTCAGATCCCTACGAGCAGTACTTC

j_call: TRBJ2-7
clone_size: -
d_call: -
v_call: TRBV4-2
cdr3_aa: CASSQGSGGLNYEQYF
cdr3_nt: TGTGCCAGCAGCCAAGGTTCCGGGGGGCTAAACTACGAGCAGTACTTC

j_call: TRBJ2-5
clone_size: -
d_call: TRBD1
v_call: TRBV5-5
cdr3_aa: CASSLDRVETQYF
cdr3_nt: TGCGCCAGCAGTCTCGACAGGGTCGAGACCCAGTACTTC

j_call: TRBJ1-5
clone_size: once
d_call: -
v_call: TRBV5-5
cdr3_aa: CASSLFREYSNQPQHF
cdr3_nt: TGTGCCAGCAGCTTGTTTAGGGAATATAGCAATCAGCCCCAGCATTTT